This is a list of T cell receptor beta chains from one sample in a study of human T cells and chemical hapten exposure. TCRdb called the 5' RACE reads again in MiXCR, with one record for every CDR3 protein. The data contain about 80,000 distinct CDR3 sequences, about 7.7% of them singletons. The origin of the receptors is a male donor in good health. The CDR3 runs from the conserved cysteine through the conserved F or W. The D gene is left open where the match is weak. Not all rows give a size; the values are once, few, many and, for expanded clones, a class.

J: TRBJ2-1; V: TRBV13; D: -; size: few; CDR3: CASSLGFPTSSYNEQFF; DNA: TGTGCCAGCAGCTTAGGGTTTCCCACGAGCTCCTACAATGAGCAGTTCTTC
J: TRBJ2-3; V: TRBV5-1; D: TRBD2; size: few; CDR3: CASSSSGIQDTQYF; DNA: TGCGCCAGCAGCTCCAGCGGGATTCAAGATACGCAGTATTTT
J: TRBJ1-5; V: TRBV5-1; D: TRBD1; size: few; CDR3: CASRYGTDNQPQHF; DNA: TGCGCCAGCAGGTACGGGACAGACAATCAGCCCCAGCATTTT
J: TRBJ1-1; V: TRBV20-1; D: TRBD1; size: few; CDR3: CSVGRGSTEAFF; DNA: TGCAGTGTAGGCAGGGGGTCCACTGAAGCTTTCTTT
J: TRBJ2-2; V: TRBV10-3; D: -; size: -; CDR3: CAVQGFSNTGELFF; DNA: TGTGCCGTCCAGGGATTCTCTAACACCGGGGAGCTGTTTTTT
J: TRBJ2-3; V: TRBV3-1; D: -; size: many; CDR3: CASSLEDTQYF; DNA: TGTGCCAGCAGCCTTGAAGATACGCAGTATTTT
J: TRBJ2-5; V: TRBV4-2; D: TRBD1; size: few; CDR3: CASSQDGTGQETQYF; DNA: TGTGCCAGCAGCCAAGACGGGACAGGCCAAGAGACCCAGTACTTC
J: TRBJ2-7; V: TRBV6-5; D: TRBD2; size: many; CDR3: CASSSSGPYEQYF; DNA: TGTGCCAGCAGTTCTAGCGGCCCCTACGAGCAGTACTTC
J: TRBJ1-3; V: TRBV29-1; D: TRBD1; size: -; CDR3: CSVRRGSGNTIYF; DNA: TGCAGCGTGCGCAGGGGGTCTGGAAACACCATATATTTT
J: TRBJ2-7; V: TRBV7-8; D: -; size: -; CDR3: CASSLAGASAYYEQYF; DNA: TGTGCCAGCAGCTTAGCGGGGGCCAGTGCGTACTACGAGCAGTACTTC
J: TRBJ1-3; V: TRBV3-1; D: -; size: many; CDR3: CASSQLRPTSGNTIYF; DNA: TGTGCCAGCAGCCAACTCAGGCCTACCTCTGGAAACACCATATATTTT
J: TRBJ2-5; V: TRBV28; D: TRBD2; size: many; CDR3: CASRESGTQETQYF; DNA: TGTGCCAGCCGGGAAAGCGGGACTCAAGAGACCCAGTACTTC
J: TRBJ1-5; V: TRBV12-3/TRBV12-4; D: -; size: few; CDR3: CASSSGGVGQPQHF; DNA: TGTGCCAGCAGTTCGGGGGGCGTTGGTCAGCCCCAGCATTTT
J: TRBJ2-3; V: TRBV6-5; D: -; size: few; CDR3: CASGWGWSADTQYF; DNA: TGTGCCAGCGGTTGGGGCTGGTCTGCAGATACGCAGTATTTT
J: TRBJ2-2; V: TRBV18; D: TRBD2; size: -; CDR3: CASSPAGAALSGELFF; DNA: TGTGCCAGCTCACCAGCGGGAGCTGCGTTGTCCGGGGAGCTGTTTTTT
J: TRBJ1-4; V: TRBV5-6; D: -; size: many; CDR3: CASSLGVKTNEKLFF; DNA: TGTGCCAGCAGCTTGGGGGTCAAGACTAATGAAAAACTGTTTTTT
J: TRBJ1-1; V: TRBV6-1; D: -; size: -; CDR3: CASSESVWTVSAGTEAFF; DNA: TGTGCCAGCAGTGAATCAGTTTGGACAGTCTCTGCGGGCACTGAAGCTTTCTTT
J: TRBJ2-1; V: TRBV2; D: TRBD1; size: -; CDR3: CARDSDRGPYNEQFF; DNA: TGTGCCAGGGATTCGGACAGGGGCCCCTACAATGAGCAGTTCTTC
J: TRBJ2-1; V: TRBV12-3/TRBV12-4; D: -; size: many; CDR3: CASTARGSNEQFF; DNA: TGTGCCAGCACCGCCCGGGGGAGCAATGAGCAGTTCTTC
J: TRBJ1-5; V: TRBV18; D: -; size: few; CDR3: CASSPQGIGNQPQHF; DNA: TGTGCCAGCTCACCACAGGGTATCGGCAATCAGCCCCAGCATTTT
J: TRBJ1-2; V: TRBV5-6; D: -; size: -; CDR3: CASSLRRNVNYGYTF; DNA: TGTGCCAGCAGCTTGAGGCGAAACGTCAACTATGGCTACACCTTC
J: TRBJ1-5; V: TRBV6-2/TRBV6-3; D: -; size: few; CDR3: CASSYWSENQPQHF; DNA: TGTGCCAGCAGTTACTGGTCAGAGAATCAGCCCCAGCATTTT
J: TRBJ2-1; V: TRBV6-2/TRBV6-3; D: TRBD1; size: -; CDR3: CASSSGQGAWEQFF; DNA: TGTGCCAGCAGTTCGGGACAGGGGGCATGGGAGCAGTTCTTC
J: TRBJ1-1; V: TRBV20-1; D: TRBD1; size: -; CDR3: CSARGSFVGQGFSEAFF; DNA: TGCAGTGCTAGAGGGAGTTTTGTGGGACAGGGTTTCTCTGAAGCTTTCTTT
J: TRBJ2-7; V: TRBV7-2; D: TRBD1; size: -; CDR3: CASSLLGIAAGGYEQYF; DNA: TGTGCCAGCAGCTTACTAGGCATCGCGGCAGGGGGCTACGAGCAGTACTTC
J: TRBJ2-5; V: TRBV12-3/TRBV12-4; D: -; size: -; CDR3: CASSGPPDGTQYF; DNA: TGTGCCAGCTCCGGGCCCCCCGACGGGACCCAGTACTTC
J: TRBJ2-4; V: TRBV5-8; D: -; size: many; CDR3: CASSLGDLENIQYF; DNA: TGTGCCAGCAGCTTGGGAGATCTAGAAAACATTCAGTACTTC
J: TRBJ2-7; V: TRBV6-5; D: -; size: many; CDR3: CASREISSYEQYF; DNA: TGTGCCAGCAGAGAGATAAGCTCCTACGAGCAGTACTTC
J: TRBJ2-5; V: TRBV5-1; D: -; size: many; CDR3: CASSLFQQETQYF; DNA: TGCGCCAGCAGCTTGTTTCAACAAGAGACCCAGTACTTC
J: TRBJ2-2; V: TRBV5-5; D: TRBD2; size: -; CDR3: CASSSPGLAGGIGELFF; DNA: TGTGCCAGCAGCTCCCCGGGACTAGCGGGAGGGATCGGGGAGCTGTTTTTT
J: TRBJ2-2; V: TRBV7-2; D: TRBD1; size: many; CDR3: CASSFQTGGGPGELFF; DNA: TGTGCCAGCAGCTTCCAGACAGGGGGCGGACCCGGGGAGCTGTTTTTT
J: TRBJ1-1; V: TRBV6-5; D: -; size: many; CDR3: CASMGLGQLNTEAFF; DNA: TGTGCCAGCATGGGGCTAGGACAGTTGAACACTGAAGCTTTCTTT
J: TRBJ2-7; V: TRBV5-5; D: -; size: -; CDR3: CASSLVGANEQYF; DNA: TGTGCCAGCAGCCTGGTTGGGGCCAACGAGCAGTACTTC
J: TRBJ2-3; V: TRBV27; D: -; size: few; CDR3: CASSLASSTDTQYF; DNA: TGTGCCAGCAGTTTAGCGTCTAGCACAGATACGCAGTATTTT
J: TRBJ2-1; V: TRBV25-1; D: TRBD1; size: -; CDR3: CASGTVRPSEQFF; DNA: TGTGCCAGTGGGACAGTTCGACCCAGTGAGCAGTTCTTC
J: TRBJ2-7; V: TRBV18; D: TRBD1; size: few; CDR3: CASSDRNSYEQYF; DNA: TGTGCCAGCTCGGACAGGAACTCCTACGAGCAGTACTTC
J: TRBJ2-1; V: TRBV7-9; D: -; size: few; CDR3: CASSHHREMSEQFF; DNA: TGTGCCAGCAGCCACCACCGGGAGATGAGTGAGCAGTTCTTC
J: TRBJ1-5; V: TRBV2; D: -; size: many; CDR3: CASSGQNSNQPQHF; DNA: TGTGCCAGCAGTGGACAGAATAGCAATCAGCCCCAGCATTTT
J: TRBJ2-6; V: TRBV6-5; D: -; size: few; CDR3: CASSYLRPGANVLTF; DNA: TGTGCCAGCAGTTATCTTCGCCCTGGGGCCAACGTCCTGACTTTC
J: TRBJ1-6; V: TRBV27; D: -; size: -; CDR3: CASSPGPSSYNSPLHF; DNA: TGTGCCAGCAGTCCGGGACCGAGCTCCTATAATTCACCCCTCCACTTT
J: TRBJ2-5; V: TRBV5-1; D: TRBD1; size: many; CDR3: CASSRDRKETQYF; DNA: TGCGCCAGCAGCCGGGACAGGAAAGAGACCCAGTACTTC